Described below is a single T cell receptor beta chain sequence and its context. Antigen unknown. V trimming: 5 bases; J trimming: 4 bases; junction bases outside the gene matches: 10. The CDR3 is made up of 15 amino acids. CDR1 MDHEN and CDR2 SYDVKM come from the germline V gene. TCRdb keeps only in-frame clones here, not all; method: immunoSEQ multiplex PCR. There are about 69,000 clones in the sample; around 89% occur only once, and 5.5% to 6.5% lies in the top ten. This specimen comes from a study of OX40 agonist ivuxolimab in advanced cancers. Findings and limits, study-wide: At doses 0.1 to 3.0 mg/kg, CD4+ and CD8+ clones expanded. CD4+ T cells averaged fewer expanded clones than CD8+ T cells. Normalized T-cell clonal expansion was also low in some nonresponders.

The chain recombines TRBV28 with TRBJ2-7, with 8 bases lining up with TRBD2. Sequenced here: CD4+ or CD8+ T cells sorted from blood, sampled in a trial of the OX40 agonist ivuxolimab. The clonotype comes from an adult with an advanced solid tumor such as melanoma, head and neck, liver or kidney cancer. The CDR3 nucleotides are TGTGCCAGCAGTCAGGCGGGAGGAAGGTTTTACGAGCAGTACTTC. It codes for CASSQAGGRFYEQYF.